The 25 T cell receptor beta chains in this list originate from one sample, sequenced in a study of T cell clonotyping in hematopoietic cell transplantation. Data came from immunoSEQ multiplex PCR; TCRdb stores just in-frame clones and leaves some out. The profile shows nearly 9,000 clones, over 85% of them singletons. Sequencing used PBMCs, obtained 100 days after allogeneic stem cell transplant. All receptors come from a male patient between 45 and 59 years old who had an allogeneic stem cell transplant from a related donor, so T cells may come from the graft donor. Some clones in this sample may be carry-over from other donors' samples.

V gene TRBV28 combines with J gene TRBJ1-1, with D uncertain. Germline V CDR1 and CDR2: MDHEN, SYDVKM. This CDR3 comprises 14 residues. V lost 6 bases and J lost 0, with 11 bases in between. For the CDR3, the DNA is TGTGCCAGCAGCCTCGGGCCTATGAACACTGAAGCTTTCTTT. Amino acid sequence: CASSLGPMNTEAFF.

The chain combines TRBV19 with TRBJ1-1; D gene ambiguous. The CDR3 runs to 13 residues. CDR1 LNHDA and CDR2 SQIVND come from the germline V gene (reference sequence). The V gene lost 3 bases and the J gene lost 4 bases, with 9 bases spanning the gap. CDR3 bases: TGTGCCAGTAGTATGCAGGTTTCCACTGAAGCTTTCTTT. Protein sequence: CASSMQVSTEAFF.

This sequence joins TRBV6-6 and TRBJ1-5; unclear D gene. The CDR3 runs to 14 residues. The V end was cut by 6 bases, the J end by 4 bases, with 13 bases between. Germline CDR1 and CDR2: MNHNY and SVGAGI (reference sequence). CDR3 in amino acids: CASSTGVRNQPQHF. The CDR3 nucleotides read TGTGCCAGCAGCACGGGAGTGCGAAATCAGCCCCAGCATTTT.

The chain couples TRBV6-6 to TRBJ2-7; 9 nucleotides agree with TRBD2. J lost 4 bases, V lost 4 bases, and 2 bases had no gene match. CDR1 is MNHNY and CDR2 is SVGAGI in the germline V gene (reference sequence). CDR3 size: 13 residues. Here the CDR3 DNA reads TGTGCCAGCAGTTTAGCGGGGGAATACGAGCAGTACTTC. It encodes CASSLAGEYEQYF.

The rearrangement links TRBV11-1 to TRBJ1-1; tentatively, D is TRBD1 (5 bases). This CDR3 region has 12 residues. Germline V lookup: CDR1 SGHAT, CDR2 FQDESV (reference sequence). Trimming cost V 11 bases and J 2 bases, with 12 bases left between them. The CDR3 coding sequence is TGTGCCCGGGGGTGGGGAAACACTGAAGCTTTCTTT. Translated: CARGWGNTEAFF.

The chain uses TRBV6-5 and TRBJ2-7; 8 bases are a match to TRBD1. Germline V gene sequence: CDR1 MNHEY, CDR2 SVGAGI. The CDR3 contains 14 residues. V lost 3 bases, J lost 7 bases, and 8 bases stayed unmatched. CDR3 nucleotides: TGTGCCAGCAGTTATAAAACGGACAGGGATGAGCAGTACTTC. It specifies CASSYKTDRDEQYF.

This chain connects TRBV7-9 to TRBJ1-2; the match to TRBD1 covers 11 bases. The germline gives CDR1 SEHNR, CDR2 FQNEAQ (reference sequence). This CDR3 spans 14 amino acids. V lost 4 bases and J lost 8; bases outside the gene matches: 6. CDR3 DNA sequence: TGTGCCAGCAGCTGGGGACAGGGGGTCTACGGCTACACCTTC. Translated, it gives CASSWGQGVYGYTF.

The V gene is TRBV10-3, the J gene TRBJ1-1; maybe TRBD1 (5 bases). Trimming removed 0 bases at V and 4 bases at J, with 9 bases between. Germline V CDR1 and CDR2: ENHRY, SYGVKD. The CDR3 spans 14 residues. The chain's CDR3 is CAISESGGATEAFF. CDR3 bases: TGTGCCATCAGTGAGTCTGGAGGGGCCACTGAAGCTTTCTTT.

This chain connects TRBV7-9 to TRBJ1-4; D remains ambiguous. V was trimmed by 4 bases and J by 6 bases, leaving 12 bases between them. The germline CDR1 and CDR2 sequences are SEHNR and FQNEAQ (reference sequence). The CDR3 is 14 amino acids. The CDR3 bases are TGTGCCAGCAGCTCCCAAGCACAACATGAAAAACTGTTTTTT. It specifies CASSSQAQHEKLFF.

V and J are TRBV5-4 and TRBJ2-2, with 8 bases aligning to TRBD1. The germline V gene has CDR1 SGHNT and CDR2 YYREEE (reference sequence). V gave up 0 bases and J gave up 5 bases; unmatched junction bases: 3. The CDR3 totals 15 residues. CDR3 sequence (DNA): TGTGCCAGCAGCTTGGCAGGGGGCAAGACCGGGGAGCTGTTTTTT. This encodes CASSLAGGKTGELFF.

Comment on this clone: One junction end does not reproduce the germline sequence, and a read error may be involved. The CDR3 sequence: CASSLWGSGSSDEQYF. CDR3 bases: TGTGCCAGCAGTTTATGGGGTAGCGGGAGCTCCGACGAGCAGTACTTC. This chain links TRBV28 with TRBJ2-7; 9 nucleotides match TRBD2. CDR1 and CDR2 from the germline V gene are MDHEN and SYDVKM. There are 16 residues in the CDR3.

V and J are TRBV14 and TRBJ2-1; perhaps TRBD1 as D (6 bases). Germline CDR1 is SGHDN and CDR2 is FVKESK. This CDR3 spans 16 amino acids. V lost 4 bases to trimming and J lost 0 bases, with 13 bases between them. The DNA of the CDR3 is TGTGCCAGCAGCCTTGCCAGGGGCCGCTCCTACAATGAGCAGTTCTTC. This translates into CASSLARGRSYNEQFF.

The genes are TRBV2 and TRBJ1-4, with D tentatively TRBD1 (5 bases). Trimming removed 6 bases at V and 5 bases at J, with 13 bases between. Per germline, CDR1 SNHLY and CDR2 FYNNEI. The CDR3 loop spans 14 amino acids. The CDR3 reads CASRIRETNEKLFF. In DNA, the CDR3 is TGTGCCAGCAGGATCAGGGAGACGAATGAAAAACTGTTTTTT.

V usage is TRBV7-6 and J usage is TRBJ2-7; D unclear. The length of the CDR3 is 12 residues. Deletions cut 8 bases from V and 0 bases from J, with 8 bases between. Germline CDR1 SGHVS, CDR2 FNYEAQ. CDR3 in DNA: TGTGCCAGCCAGGATTTCTCCTACGAGCAGTACTTC. It codes for CASQDFSYEQYF.

V usage is TRBV27 and J usage is TRBJ1-1; tentatively, D is TRBD1 (6 bases). The V gene's germline CDR1 is MNHEY and CDR2 SMNVEV (reference sequence). The CDR3 sequence is 14 residues long. V dropped 5 bases and J dropped 3 bases, with 13 bases sitting between them. CDR3 nucleotides: TGTGCCAGCAGTGATCAGGGGTCCTACACTGAAGCTTTCTTT. Amino acid sequence: CASSDQGSYTEAFF.

V gene TRBV4-3 combines with J gene TRBJ2-7; possibly TRBD1 for D (5 bases). The V end lost 3 bases, the J end lost 4 bases, and 16 bases lay between the germline ends. CDR3 length equals 15 residues. Germline CDR1 reads LGHNA; CDR2 reads YSLEER. Written as DNA, the CDR3 is TGCGCCAGCAGCCAGGATCCTGGGCAGGGATACGAGCAGTACTTC. This gives the protein CASSQDPGQGYEQYF.

This chain links TRBV11-2 with TRBJ2-7; 8 bases align to TRBD2. V shed 5 bases and J 1 base; nucleotides not matched to a gene: 7. The CDR3 is 15 amino acids. The germline V gene encodes CDR1 SGHAT and CDR2 FQNNGV. The DNA of the CDR3 is TGTGCCAGCAGCGAAACTAGCGGTTCTTCCTACGAGCAGTACTTC. It is translated as CASSETSGSSYEQYF.

V and J are TRBV4-3 and TRBJ2-6; no firm D call. V dropped 4 bases and J dropped 10 bases, with 26 bases sitting between them. CDR1 and CDR2 from the germline V gene are LGHNA and YSLEER. This CDR3 is built from 18 residues. CDR3 nucleotides: TGCGCCAGCAGCCCTAATATTATCAGGAGTACAGAGCCGAACGTCCTGACTTTC. Its translation: CASSPNIIRSTEPNVLTF.

The table lists this clone with a count of one. The chain has TRBV19 and TRBJ1-1; D is possibly TRBD1 (5 bases). Germline V CDR1 and CDR2: LNHDA, SQIVND (reference sequence). V was trimmed by 8 bases and J by 1 base, leaving 11 bases between them. The CDR3 spans 13 residues. This CDR3 is CASSGIGNTEAFF. The DNA of the CDR3 is TGTGCCAGTTCAGGGATCGGGAACACTGAAGCTTTCTTT.

V and J are TRBV2 and TRBJ2-1; D unclear. This CDR3 region has 18 residues. V dropped 7 bases and J dropped 0 bases, with 22 bases sitting between them. CDR1 is SNHLY and CDR2 is FYNNEI in the germline V gene. The CDR3, as DNA: TGTGCCAGCATCTCCTCATACGTTTTACGGAGCTCCTACAATGAGCAGTTCTTC. It encodes CASISSYVLRSSYNEQFF.

This chain uses TRBV5-1 with TRBJ2-5; D remains unclear. V lost 0 bases and J lost 5, with 5 bases in between. Germline V gene data show CDR1 as SGHRS and CDR2 as YFSETQ. This CDR3 region has 12 residues. CDR3 sequence: CASSLGKETQYF. The CDR3 DNA reads as TGCGCCAGCAGCTTGGGCAAGGAGACCCAGTACTTC.

The chain joins TRBV2 to TRBJ1-2; no clear D. The CDR3 is 14 amino acids. V lost 2 bases and J 3 bases, leaving 10 bases between the germline ends. The V gene's germline CDR1 is SNHLY and CDR2 FYNNEI. The CDR3 coding sequence is TGTGCCAGCAGTGAACGAGGCGGATACTATGGCTACACCTTC. This gives the protein CASSERGGYYGYTF.

The chain couples TRBV25-1 to TRBJ1-2, with a weak D call TRBD1 (6 bases). The V and J ends lost 3 bases and 4 bases respectively, with 12 bases between them. Per germline, CDR1 MGHDK and CDR2 SYGVNS. The CDR3 is made up of 14 amino acids. The CDR3 loop is CASSEGGGGYGYTF. CDR3 in DNA: TGTGCCAGCAGTGAGGGGGGGGGCGGCTATGGCTACACCTTC.

This clone was observed once. The chain is built from TRBV7-8 and TRBJ2-5, with a tentative D call TRBD1 (7 bases). Trimming stripped 1 base from V and 6 bases from J, with 15 bases between. Germline values: CDR1 SGHVS, CDR2 FQNEAQ. CDR3 length: 15 amino acids. The CDR3 DNA reads TGTGCCAGCAGCTTAGTCTTTCAGGGGGGAAAGACCCAGTACTTC. It is translated as CASSLVFQGGKTQYF.

The chain carries TRBV6-5 and TRBJ2-3; D is possibly TRBD2 (6 bases). CDR1 and CDR2 from the germline V gene are MNHEY and SVGAGI. V lost 6 bases and J 6 bases, leaving 7 bases between the germline ends. The CDR3 is made up of 11 amino acids. The CDR3 DNA follows: TGTGCCAGCAGACGGGGGGATACGCAGTATTTT. Translated, it gives CASRRGDTQYF.